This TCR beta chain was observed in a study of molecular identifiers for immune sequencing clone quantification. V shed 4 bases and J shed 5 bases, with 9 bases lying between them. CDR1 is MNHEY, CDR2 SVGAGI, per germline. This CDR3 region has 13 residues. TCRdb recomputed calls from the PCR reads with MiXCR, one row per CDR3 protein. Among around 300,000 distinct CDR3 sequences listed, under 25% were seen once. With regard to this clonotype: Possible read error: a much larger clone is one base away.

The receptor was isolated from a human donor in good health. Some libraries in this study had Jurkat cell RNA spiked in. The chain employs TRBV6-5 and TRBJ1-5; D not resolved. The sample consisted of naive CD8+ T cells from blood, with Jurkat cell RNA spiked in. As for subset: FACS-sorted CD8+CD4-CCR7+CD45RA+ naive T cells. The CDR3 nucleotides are TGTGCCAGCAGTTTCCGTTGGGATCAGCCCCAGCATTTT. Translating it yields CASSFRWDQPQHF.